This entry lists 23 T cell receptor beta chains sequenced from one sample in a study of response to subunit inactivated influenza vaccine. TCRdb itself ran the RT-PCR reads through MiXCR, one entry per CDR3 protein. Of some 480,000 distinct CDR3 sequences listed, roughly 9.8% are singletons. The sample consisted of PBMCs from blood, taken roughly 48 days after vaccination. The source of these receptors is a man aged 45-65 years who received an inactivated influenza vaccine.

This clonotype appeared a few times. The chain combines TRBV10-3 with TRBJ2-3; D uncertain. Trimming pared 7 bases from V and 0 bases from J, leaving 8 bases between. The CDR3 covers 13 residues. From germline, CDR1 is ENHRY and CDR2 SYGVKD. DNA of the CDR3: TGTGCCATCACGGCAGCTAGCACAGATACGCAGTATTTT. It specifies CAITAASTDTQYF.

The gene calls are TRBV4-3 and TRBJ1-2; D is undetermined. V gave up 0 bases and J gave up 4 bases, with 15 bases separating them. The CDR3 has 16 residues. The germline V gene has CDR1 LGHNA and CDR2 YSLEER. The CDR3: CASSQDLPNGFYGYTF. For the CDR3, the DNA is TGCGCCAGCAGCCAAGATTTACCGAACGGCTTCTATGGCTACACCTTC.

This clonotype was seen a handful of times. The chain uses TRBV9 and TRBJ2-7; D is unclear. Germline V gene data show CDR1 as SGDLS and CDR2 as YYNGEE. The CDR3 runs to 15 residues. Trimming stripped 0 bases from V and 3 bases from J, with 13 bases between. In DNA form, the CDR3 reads TGTGCCAGCAGCGTAGATCCCGTAGGGAACTACGAGCAGTACTTC. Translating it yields CASSVDPVGNYEQYF. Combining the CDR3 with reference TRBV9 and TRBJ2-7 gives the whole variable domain DSGVTQTPKHLITATGQRVTLRCSPRSGDLSVYWYQQSLDQGLQFLIQYYNGEERAKGNILERFSAQQFPDLHSELNLSSLELGDSALYFCASSVDPVGNYEQYFGPGTRLTVT.

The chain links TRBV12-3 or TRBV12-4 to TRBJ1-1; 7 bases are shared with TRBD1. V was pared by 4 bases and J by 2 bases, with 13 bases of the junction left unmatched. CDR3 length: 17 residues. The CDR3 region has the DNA TGTGCCAGCAGTTCACAACCAGGGGGTTTAAGAAACACTGAAGCTTTCTTT. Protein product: CASSSQPGGLRNTEAFF.

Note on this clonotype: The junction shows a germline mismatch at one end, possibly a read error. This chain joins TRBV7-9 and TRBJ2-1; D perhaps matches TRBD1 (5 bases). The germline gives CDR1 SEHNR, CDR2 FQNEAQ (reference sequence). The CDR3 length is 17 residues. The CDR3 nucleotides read TGTGCCAGCAGCTTATTAGATCTTGGCACAAGGGGCGGTGAGCAGCTCTTC. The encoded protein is CASSLLDLGTRGGEQLF.

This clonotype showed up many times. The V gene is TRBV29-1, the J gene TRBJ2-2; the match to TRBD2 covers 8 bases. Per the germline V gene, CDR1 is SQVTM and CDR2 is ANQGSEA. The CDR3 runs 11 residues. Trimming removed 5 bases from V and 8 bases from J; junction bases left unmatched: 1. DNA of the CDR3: TGCAGCGTTCCTAGCGGGGGGGAGCTGTTTTTT. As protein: CSVPSGGELFF.

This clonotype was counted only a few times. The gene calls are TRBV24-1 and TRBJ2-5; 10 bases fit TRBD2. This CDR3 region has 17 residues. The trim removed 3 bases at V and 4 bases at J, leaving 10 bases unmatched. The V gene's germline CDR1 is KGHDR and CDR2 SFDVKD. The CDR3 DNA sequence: TGTGCCACCAGTGATCCCCGACTAGCGGGTAATGGAGAGACCCAGTACTTC. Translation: CATSDPRLAGNGETQYF.

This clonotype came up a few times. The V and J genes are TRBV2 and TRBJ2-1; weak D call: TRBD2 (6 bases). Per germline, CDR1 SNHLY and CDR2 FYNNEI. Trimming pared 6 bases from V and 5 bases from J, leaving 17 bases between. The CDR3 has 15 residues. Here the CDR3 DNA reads TGTGCCAGCAGCCGGGAGAAGCTGAGGCACAATGAGCAGTTCTTC. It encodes CASSREKLRHNEQFF. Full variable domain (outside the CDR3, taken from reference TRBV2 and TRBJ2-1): EPEVTQTPSHQVTQMGQEVILRCVPISNHLYFYWYRQILGQKVEFLVSFYNNEISEKSEIFDDQFSVERPDGSNFTLKIRSTKLEDSAMYFCASSREKLRHNEQFFGPGTRLTVL.

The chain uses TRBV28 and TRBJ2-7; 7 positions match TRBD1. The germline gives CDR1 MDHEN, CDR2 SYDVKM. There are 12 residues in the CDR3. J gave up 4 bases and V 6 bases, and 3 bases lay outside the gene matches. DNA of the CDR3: TGTGCCAGCAGAATGACAGGGTACGAGCAGTACTTC. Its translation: CASRMTGYEQYF.

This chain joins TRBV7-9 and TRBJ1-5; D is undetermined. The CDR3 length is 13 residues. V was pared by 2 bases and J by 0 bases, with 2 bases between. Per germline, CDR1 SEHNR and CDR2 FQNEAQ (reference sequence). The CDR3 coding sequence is TGTGCCAGCAGCTTATTTAGCAATCAGCCCCAGCATTTT. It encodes CASSLFSNQPQHF.

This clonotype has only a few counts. CDR3 DNA sequence: TGCAGCGTTTCCCTCGGGACACGCAACTCCTACGAGCAGTACTTC. Translating it yields CSVSLGTRNSYEQYF. This rearrangement joins TRBV29-1 to TRBJ2-7; TRBD1 might be the D (6 bases). Trimming left V 5 bases short and J 0 bases short, with 17 bases between. The CDR3 totals 15 residues. Looked up from germline, CDR1 is SQVTM and CDR2 is ANQGSEA.

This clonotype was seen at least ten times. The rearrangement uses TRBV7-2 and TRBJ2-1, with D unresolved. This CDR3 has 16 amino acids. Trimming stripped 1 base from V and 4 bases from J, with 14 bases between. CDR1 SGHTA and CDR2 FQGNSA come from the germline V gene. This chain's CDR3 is CASSLEVWAAYNEQFF. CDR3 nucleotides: TGTGCCAGCAGCTTAGAGGTCTGGGCGGCTTACAATGAGCAGTTCTTC.

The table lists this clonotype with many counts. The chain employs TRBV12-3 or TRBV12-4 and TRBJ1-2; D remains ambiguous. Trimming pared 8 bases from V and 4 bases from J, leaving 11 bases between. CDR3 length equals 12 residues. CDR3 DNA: TGTGCCAGCTTCAGGCGGATCTATGGCTACACCTTC. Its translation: CASFRRIYGYTF.

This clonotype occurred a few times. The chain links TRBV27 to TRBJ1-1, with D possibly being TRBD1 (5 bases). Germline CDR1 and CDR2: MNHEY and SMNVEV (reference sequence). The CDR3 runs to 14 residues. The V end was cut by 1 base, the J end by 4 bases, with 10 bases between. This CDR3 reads CASSLWQGSTEAFF. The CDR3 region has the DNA TGTGCCAGCAGTTTATGGCAGGGAAGCACTGAAGCTTTCTTT.

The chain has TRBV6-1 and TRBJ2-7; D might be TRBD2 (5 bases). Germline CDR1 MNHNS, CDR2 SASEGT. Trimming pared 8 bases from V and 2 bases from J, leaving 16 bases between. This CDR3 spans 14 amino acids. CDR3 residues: CASRLSRVTYEQYF. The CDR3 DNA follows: TGTGCCAGCCGACTTTCGAGGGTAACCTACGAGCAGTACTTC.

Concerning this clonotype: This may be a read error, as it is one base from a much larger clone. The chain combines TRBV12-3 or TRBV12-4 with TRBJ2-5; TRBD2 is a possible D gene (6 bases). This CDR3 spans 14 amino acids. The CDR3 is CDSSLEAGMETQYF. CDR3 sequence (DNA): TGTGACAGCAGTTTAGAGGCGGGAATGGAGACCCAGTACTTC.

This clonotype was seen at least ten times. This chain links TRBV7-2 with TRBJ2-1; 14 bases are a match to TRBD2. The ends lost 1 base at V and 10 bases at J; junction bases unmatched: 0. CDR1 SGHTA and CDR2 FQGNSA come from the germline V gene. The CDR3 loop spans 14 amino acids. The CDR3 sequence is CASSLGLAGGEQFF. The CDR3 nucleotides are TGTGCCAGCAGCTTAGGACTAGCGGGGGGGGAGCAGTTCTTC. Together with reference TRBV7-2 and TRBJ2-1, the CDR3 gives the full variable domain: GAGVSQSPSNKVTEKGKDVELRCDPISGHTALYWYRQSLGQGLEFLIYFQGNSAPDKSGLPSDRFSAERTGGSVSTLTIQRTQQEDSAVYLCASSLGLAGGEQFFGPGTRLTVL.

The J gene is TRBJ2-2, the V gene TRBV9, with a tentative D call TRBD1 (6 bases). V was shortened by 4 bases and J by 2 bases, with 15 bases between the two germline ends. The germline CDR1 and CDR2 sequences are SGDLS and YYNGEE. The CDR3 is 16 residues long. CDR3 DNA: TGTGCCAGCAGCCCGACCGGGACAACTAACACCGGGGAGCTGTTTTTT. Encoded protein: CASSPTGTTNTGELFF. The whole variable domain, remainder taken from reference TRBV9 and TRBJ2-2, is DSGVTQTPKHLITATGQRVTLRCSPRSGDLSVYWYQQSLDQGLQFLIQYYNGEERAKGNILERFSAQQFPDLHSELNLSSLELGDSALYFCASSPTGTTNTGELFFGEGSRLTVL.

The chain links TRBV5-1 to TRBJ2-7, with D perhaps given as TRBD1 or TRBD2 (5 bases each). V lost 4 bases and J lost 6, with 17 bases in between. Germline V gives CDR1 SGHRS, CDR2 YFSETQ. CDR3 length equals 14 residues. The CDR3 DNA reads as TGCGCCAGCAGCCACTCCGGGACCACTTCCGAGCAGTACTTC. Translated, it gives CASSHSGTTSEQYF.

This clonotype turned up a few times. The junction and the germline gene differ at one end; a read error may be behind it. CDR3 DNA sequence: TGTGCTAGCAGCCCCCGGGACGCCCCGTCCGGGGAGCTGTTTTTT. It is translated as CASSPRDAPSGELFF. V usage is TRBV7-7 and J usage is TRBJ2-2; either TRBD1 or TRBD2 may fit D (5 bases each). The germline CDR1 and CDR2 sequences are SSHAT and FNYEAQ (reference sequence). The CDR3 runs 15 residues.

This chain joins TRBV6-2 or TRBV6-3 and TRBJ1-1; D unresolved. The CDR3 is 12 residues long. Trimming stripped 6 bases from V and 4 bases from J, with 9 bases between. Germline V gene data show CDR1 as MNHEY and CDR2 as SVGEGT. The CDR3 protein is CASRRVATEAFF. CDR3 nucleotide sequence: TGTGCCAGCAGAAGGGTTGCCACTGAAGCTTTCTTT.

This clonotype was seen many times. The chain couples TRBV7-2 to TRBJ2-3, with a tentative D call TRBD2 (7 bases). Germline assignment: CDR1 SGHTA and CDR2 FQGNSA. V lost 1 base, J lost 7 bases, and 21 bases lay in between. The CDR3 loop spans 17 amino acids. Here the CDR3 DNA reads TGTGCCAGCAGCTTAGGATTTCGGGGAGGGGGTTTGCATACGCAGTATTTT. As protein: CASSLGFRGGGLHTQYF.

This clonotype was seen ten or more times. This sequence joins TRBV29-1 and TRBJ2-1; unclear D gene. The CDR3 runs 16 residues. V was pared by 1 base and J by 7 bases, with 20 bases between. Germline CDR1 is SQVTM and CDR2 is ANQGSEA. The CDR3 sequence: CSVEVGGPYSINEQFF. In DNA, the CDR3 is TGCAGCGTTGAAGTTGGTGGACCCTACTCAATTAATGAGCAGTTCTTC.